The rows below give T cell receptor beta chains drawn from one sample of a study of T cells in Graves' hyperthyroidism and ophthalmopathy. TCRdb reprocessed the multiplex PCR reads via MiXCR and lists one record per CDR3 protein. Of 490,000 or so distinct CDR3 sequences in the sample, roughly 45% are singletons; the top ten hold about two fifths. The sequenced sample consisted of peripheral blood or thyroid tissue (not recorded which). These TCRs come from an adult woman with Graves' disease, either hyperthyroidism or ophthalmopathy (not recorded which). Both conserved end residues are part of each CDR3. A D gene is named only where the DNA matches it firmly.

v_gene	j_gene	d_gene	CDR3aa
TRBV9	TRBJ2-5	NA	CASSVGVAEGETQYF
TRBV2	TRBJ2-2	NA	CASSDGMRPFTGELFF
TRBV6-5	TRBJ1-1	TRBD1	CASSSGQGFTEAFF
TRBV10-2	TRBJ2-7	TRBD2	CATGLAGSYEQYF
TRBV28	TRBJ2-7	TRBD1	CASRPRGTGVHEQYF
TRBV7-9	TRBJ1-1	TRBD1	CASSQDQDRGNTEAFF
TRBV15	TRBJ1-6	NA	CATSGTAVNSPLHF
TRBV10-3	TRBJ1-5	TRBD1	CATGTGGGNQPQHF
TRBV20-1	TRBJ1-4	NA	CSARTVATNEKLFF
TRBV7-9	TRBJ2-2	NA	CASSSRDLRNTGELFF
TRBV7-9	TRBJ2-7	NA	CASSLRQESYEQYF
TRBV29-1	TRBJ1-1	NA	CSAWAENTEAFF
TRBV11-2	TRBJ1-5	NA	CASSLAGTSNQPQHF
TRBV20-1	TRBJ2-7	NA	CSASPHKGQYF
TRBV2	TRBJ1-6	TRBD1	CASTTGGSPLHF
TRBV7-3	TRBJ2-3	TRBD2	CASSASTSGRMAPQYF
TRBV2	TRBJ2-7	TRBD2	CASSLAGHQYEQYF
TRBV29-1	TRBJ2-7	TRBD2	CSVEVGPSGGYEQYF
TRBV11-2	TRBJ1-1	NA	CASSLTVDTEAFF
TRBV7-9	TRBJ1-2	TRBD1	CASSPPGQGVYGYTF
TRBV29-1	TRBJ1-6	TRBD1	CSVGDRANSPLHF
TRBV7-6	TRBJ2-5	TRBD2	CASSLGLAGIETQYF
TRBV10-3	TRBJ1-4	NA	CAISDSAGNEKLFF
TRBV10-2	TRBJ1-1	NA	CASSETRTEAFF
TRBV5-6	TRBJ1-5	NA	CASSLRGNQPQHF
TRBV29-1	TRBJ2-7	TRBD2	CSVFGRYYEQYF
TRBV19	TRBJ2-2	TRBD1	CASSQDPGQGNTGELFF
TRBV29-1	TRBJ1-2	NA	CSVGGGDWDIHGYTF
TRBV20-1	TRBJ1-2	NA	CSARDHWSGYTF
TRBV29-1	TRBJ1-1	NA	CSGFVLGHRNTEAFF
TRBV7-9	TRBJ1-1	TRBD1	CASIARGLEAFF
TRBV29-1	TRBJ2-7	NA	CSAVEVGEQYF
TRBV7-9	TRBJ2-5	TRBD1	CASSLFGTGEETQYF
TRBV7-3	TRBJ2-5	TRBD1	CASSSGGETQYF
TRBV13	TRBJ2-5	TRBD2	CASSQTSGRETQYF
TRBV12-3/TRBV12-4	TRBJ1-1	NA	CASSVTGAYTEAFF
TRBV10-3	TRBJ2-2	NA	CASRPLSEGAGELFF
TRBV5-8	TRBJ2-7	TRBD1	CASSKAPRQGFEQYF
TRBV4-2	TRBJ1-1	NA	CASSQGQREAFF
TRBV29-1	TRBJ1-4	NA	CSVRPQGEEKLFF
TRBV4-3	TRBJ2-5	TRBD2	CASSQLGGGETQYF
TRBV30	TRBJ1-1	NA	CAYHRGVLTEAFF
TRBV20-1	TRBJ1-1	NA	CSATRGSEAFF
TRBV7-2	TRBJ2-2	NA	CASTPRPTGELFF
TRBV2	TRBJ2-7	NA	CASSGEGGRYEQYF
TRBV29-1	TRBJ2-5	NA	CSVVEGGGGQETQYF
TRBV15	TRBJ1-2	NA	CATSRDLGNSYGYTF
TRBV7-6	TRBJ1-4	TRBD1	CASSAGGREKLFF
TRBV10-3	TRBJ1-1	NA	CAISESKQGNTEAFF
TRBV10-3	TRBJ1-1	NA	CAIQGRPSTEAFF
TRBV12-3/TRBV12-4	TRBJ2-7	NA	CASSLLPYEQYF
TRBV15	TRBJ2-7	NA	CATSRDPEYEQYF